This T cell receptor (beta chain) was sequenced during a study of cytomegalovirus exposure and HLA in healthy donors. Only a few counts were recorded for this clone. The germline V gene encodes CDR1 SGHVS and CDR2 FQNEAQ. The CDR3 totals 15 residues. The V and J ends lost 7 bases and 5 bases respectively, with 18 bases between them. 13 Jbeta primers and 60 Vbeta primers were used for the PCR. Source study methods: An analysis performed later counted 74 million or so unique TCR beta chains (roughly 11 million of them shared). Data came from immunoSEQ multiplex PCR; TCRdb stores just in-frame clones and leaves some out. V, J and clone size are those of that table, while D and trimming were read from the DNA. This sample has about 200,000 clones, with 60% to 80% found just once.

Specimen: PBMCs. The V gene is TRBV7-8, the J gene TRBJ1-5; weak D call: TRBD1 (6 bases). The sequence came from a woman in her twenties or thirties in good health and CMV-seronegative. The CDR3 here is CASTSRGINDQPQHF. CDR3 sequence (DNA): TGTGCCAGCACATCGAGGGGGATCAACGATCAGCCCCAGCATTTT.